This T cell receptor beta chain was sequenced for a study of response to subunit inactivated influenza vaccine. This clonotype was counted between two and nine times. Antigen specificity is unknown. Via MiXCR, TCRdb re-called the RT-PCR reads, giving one row per CDR3 protein. The data show hundreds of thousands of distinct CDR3 sequences, approximately 15% seen once. Findings and caveats of the study: It was suggested by the authors that few new T cells are recruited by each seasonal influenza vaccination.

This specimen was PBMCs from blood, taken roughly 2 weeks before vaccination. The TCR was taken from a man between 45 and 60 years old who received an inactivated influenza vaccine.

The CDR3 is CASSETGEAGQPQHF. The DNA of the CDR3 is TGTGCCAGCAGCGAGACAGGGGAAGCGGGTCAGCCCCAGCATTTT. This chain links TRBV7-9 with TRBJ1-5; 8 nucleotides align to TRBD1. CDR1 SEHNR and CDR2 FQNEAQ come from the germline V gene (reference sequence). V lost 5 bases, J lost 6 bases, and 9 bases stayed unmatched. The CDR3 has 15 residues.